This entry lists 10 T cell receptor beta chains sequenced from one sample in a study of shared clonotypes between healthy human individuals (dated by TCRdb to 2018 to 2020). The library was built by means of the immunoSEQ multiplex PCR assay. The immuneACCESS repertoire file appears here via TCRdb, limited to in-frame rearrangements. These files lack a portion of the clones; in checked studies, under half of the deficit traces to unresolved V genes, and the cause of the others is not known. Counted in this sample were some 700,000 clones; 80% to 95% of them appeared once. The ten most abundant clones make up approximately 35% of the sample. Sequencing was performed on memory CD8+ T cells from PBMCs. Taken with the paper, the label for cell subset or site translates to: CD45RO+ cells pooled with CCR7-negative TemRA cells. The origin of the receptors is a man between 18 and 29 years old in good health. Some clones in this sample may be carry-over from other donors' samples.

The rearrangement joins TRBV5-3 to TRBJ2-7, with 10 bases identical to TRBD1. TRBV5-3 is classed as an ORF, of uncertain function. This CDR3 is 13 amino acids long. V shed 8 bases and J 3 bases; nucleotides not matched to a gene: 5. The CDR3 sequence is CARKTGGDYEQYF. The CDR3 DNA sequence: TGTGCCAGGAAGACAGGGGGCGACTACGAGCAGTACTTC.

The rearrangement uses TRBV2 and TRBJ1-1; 9 bases are a match to TRBD1. This CDR3 spans 17 amino acids. J gave up 2 bases and V 3 bases, and 10 bases lay outside the gene matches. CDR1 is SNHLY and CDR2 is FYNNEI in the germline V gene. The CDR3 region has the DNA TGTGCCAGCAGTGACCCTCGGGACAGGGTTTCCAACACTGAAGCTTTCTTT. It specifies CASSDPRDRVSNTEAFF.

The chain uses TRBV5-6 and TRBJ2-3; D call uncertain. Germline loops: CDR1 SGHDT, CDR2 YYEEEE. The CDR3 spans 14 residues. The V end was cut by 0 bases, the J end by 6 bases, with 11 bases between. Here the CDR3 DNA reads TGTGCCAGCAGCTTGGGTCAGAACATCGATACGCAGTATTTT. Its protein is CASSLGQNIDTQYF.

V and J are TRBV28 and TRBJ1-2; no definite D call. This CDR3 is 13 amino acids long. V lost 3 bases to trimming and J lost 2 bases, with 7 bases between them. CDR1 and CDR2 from the germline V gene are MDHEN and SYDVKM. CDR3 coding DNA: TGTGCCAGCAGTTTTCTAACCAACTATGGCTACACCTTC. Translating it yields CASSFLTNYGYTF.

J is TRBJ2-3 and V is TRBV27; D call uncertain. V shed 6 bases and J shed 2 bases, with 3 bases lying between them. CDR3 size: 11 residues. The germline gives CDR1 MNHEY, CDR2 SMNVEV (reference sequence). The CDR3 DNA sequence: TGTGCCAGCAGGGCCACAGATACGCAGTATTTT. It encodes CASRATDTQYF.

This chain uses TRBV4-1 with TRBJ1-2; D possibly corresponds to TRBD1 (6 bases). The CDR3 is 14 amino acids. Per the germline V gene, CDR1 is MGHRA and CDR2 is YSYEKL. The V gene lost 4 bases and the J gene lost 8 bases, with 17 bases spanning the gap. The CDR3 sequence is CASSPQGGLRGYTF. The CDR3 DNA sequence: TGCGCCAGCAGCCCCCAAGGGGGGCTCCGGGGCTACACCTTC.

The V gene is TRBV30, the J gene TRBJ1-1; TRBD1 matches at 7 bases. The CDR3 runs 14 residues. J lost 4 bases, V lost 4 bases, and 9 bases had no gene match. Germline lookup yields CDR1 GTSNPN and CDR2 SVGIG (reference sequence). CDR3 region: CAWIKGAGGTEAFF. The CDR3 nucleotides are TGTGCCTGGATAAAGGGGGCAGGAGGCACTGAAGCTTTCTTT.

About this clone: Other nucleotide sequences from this sample produce the same CDR3. This chain connects TRBV27 to TRBJ2-1; 11 nucleotides agree with TRBD2. V gave up 6 bases and J gave up 4 bases; unmatched junction bases: 5. The CDR3 totals 15 residues. Germline CDR1 and CDR2: MNHEY and SMNVEV (reference sequence). The CDR3 DNA reads as TGTGCCAGCAGAATCGGGACTAGCGGTTACAATGAGCAGTTCTTC. It translates to CASRIGTSGYNEQFF.

This chain joins TRBV4-1 and TRBJ2-3; 8 bases match TRBD2. J gave up 8 bases and V 3 bases, and 16 bases lay outside the gene matches. Germline lookup yields CDR1 MGHRA and CDR2 YSYEKL. There are 17 residues in the CDR3. As DNA, the CDR3 is TGCGCCAGCAGCCACCCTTTGGGAGTCGGGAGGGAAGGTACGCAGTATTTT. This sequence encodes CASSHPLGVGREGTQYF.

This sequence joins TRBV9 and TRBJ2-3, with no clear D. There are 17 residues in the CDR3. V was cut by 2 bases and J by 1 base, with 17 bases left in between. CDR1 is SGDLS and CDR2 is YYNGEE in the germline V gene. The CDR3 nucleotides read TGTGCCAGCAGCGTCAGACCCGAAGAGACCGGCACAGATACGCAGTATTTT. It is translated as CASSVRPEETGTDTQYF.